The 32 T cell receptor beta chains in this list originate from one sample, sequenced in a study of cytomegalovirus exposure and HLA in healthy donors. The PCR ran on 60 Vbeta and 13 Jbeta primers. Libraries were prepared by immunoSEQ multiplex PCR; TCRdb keeps only in-frame clonotypes and omits some of them. Here the sample spans some 130,000 clones, roughly 85% being singletons. Sequencing input: PBMCs. Every receptor here comes from a boy younger than 18 in good health and CMV-seronegative.

CDR3 in amino acids: CASSPLQPDMNTEAFF. CDR3 DNA sequence: TGTGCCAGCAGCCCCCTGCAGCCCGACATGAACACTGAAGCTTTCTTT. The V gene is TRBV9, the J gene TRBJ1-1, with no clear D. Germline CDR1 SGDLS, CDR2 YYNGEE. CDR3 length: 16 amino acids. Trimming cost V 4 bases and J 0 bases, with 16 bases left between them. Full variable domain (rest looked up from reference TRBV9 and TRBJ1-1): DSGVTQTPKHLITATGQRVTLRCSPRSGDLSVYWYQQSLDQGLQFLIQYYNGEERAKGNILERFSAQQFPDLHSELNLSSLELGDSALYFCASSPLQPDMNTEAFFGQGTRLTVV.

V usage is TRBV2 and J usage is TRBJ1-3; D perhaps matches TRBD1 (5 bases). The germline gives CDR1 SNHLY, CDR2 FYNNEI. The V end lost 1 base, the J end lost 4 bases, and 11 bases lay between the germline ends. There are 15 residues in the CDR3. The CDR3 DNA is TGTGCCAGCAGTGAAGAATTCAGGGCCGGAAACACCATATATTTT. Protein product: CASSEEFRAGNTIYF.

This chain links TRBV4-2 with TRBJ2-3; possible D gene TRBD2, 6 bases. CDR3 length: 16 residues. V dropped 0 bases and J dropped 2 bases, with 12 bases sitting between them. Germline-derived CDR1 and CDR2 are LGHNA and YNFKEQ. This CDR3 is CASSQEGRDYTDTQYF. The DNA for the CDR3 is TGTGCCAGCAGCCAAGAAGGGCGGGATTACACAGATACGCAGTATTTT.

The chain joins TRBV12-2 to TRBJ1-1. TRBV12-2 is a pseudogene segment. This CDR3 region has 17 residues. The CDR3: CASRLISGGEGGTEAFF. CDR3 nucleotide sequence: TGTGCAAGTCGCTTAATAAGCGGAGGAGAGGGCGGCACTGAAGCTTTCTTT.

J is TRBJ1-2 and V is TRBV7-8; 9 positions agree with TRBD1. CDR1 and CDR2 from the germline V gene are SGHVS and FQNEAQ. The V segment lost 5 bases and the J segment 5 bases; nucleotides outside the gene matches: 12. The CDR3 runs 16 residues. The chain's CDR3 is CASSTSTGGERYGYTF. The CDR3 DNA reads as TGTGCCAGCAGCACCTCGACAGGGGGGGAGAGGTATGGCTACACCTTC.

J is TRBJ2-7 and V is TRBV5-1, with 12 bases identical to TRBD1. The CDR3 spans 14 residues. Trimming took 4 bases from V and 6 from J; bases not matched to a gene: 5. The germline V gene has CDR1 SGHRS and CDR2 YFSETQ. The DNA of the CDR3 is TGCGCCAGCAGCATCGGGACAGGGGGCGGCGAGCAGTACTTC. Protein sequence: CASSIGTGGGEQYF.

This clone came up once. The rearrangement joins TRBV2 to TRBJ1-2; D gene ambiguous. Trimming took off 5 bases at V and 8 bases at J, with 21 bases between the two ends. Germline values: CDR1 SNHLY, CDR2 FYNNEI. CDR3 length: 15 amino acids. The CDR3 coding sequence is TGTGCCAGCAGTACCTACTCCGGGATCCAAGGCGGCTACACCTTC. It encodes CASSTYSGIQGGYTF. The whole variable domain, remainder taken from reference TRBV2 and TRBJ1-2, is EPEVTQTPSHQVTQMGQEVILRCVPISNHLYFYWYRQILGQKVEFLVSFYNNEISEKSEIFDDQFSVERPDGSNFTLKIRSTKLEDSAMYFCASSTYSGIQGGYTFGSGTRLTVV.

The chain combines TRBV7-6 with TRBJ2-5; the D is unclear. Trimming removed 1 base at V and 4 bases at J, with 13 bases between. CDR1 is SGHVS, CDR2 FNYEAQ, per germline. The CDR3 length is 15 residues. CDR3 region: CASSLESAPGETQYF. As DNA, the CDR3 is TGTGCCAGCAGCTTAGAATCCGCGCCAGGAGAGACCCAGTACTTC.

The chain links TRBV4-1 to TRBJ1-2; D remains unclear. CDR1 is MGHRA, CDR2 YSYEKL, per germline. CDR3 length: 16 amino acids. V lost 0 bases to trimming and J lost 7 bases, with 18 bases between them. This CDR3 is CASSQEVTEPSGGYTF. For the CDR3, the DNA is TGCGCCAGCAGCCAAGAAGTAACAGAGCCTTCTGGTGGCTACACCTTC.

The V call is TRBV5-1, the J call TRBJ2-5; 7 bases map to TRBD2. V lost 0 bases and J lost 5; bases outside the gene matches: 13. Germline CDR1 and CDR2: SGHRS and YFSETQ. This CDR3 spans 17 amino acids. CDR3 nucleotides: TGCGCCAGCAGCTTGGCTGAGGGCCCACTAGCGCAGGAGACCCAGTACTTC. It specifies CASSLAEGPLAQETQYF. Together with reference TRBV5-1 and TRBJ2-5, the CDR3 gives the full variable domain: KAGVTQTPRYLIKTRGQQVTLSCSPISGHRSVSWYQQTPGQGLQFLFEYFSETQRNKGNFPGRFSGRQFSNSRSEMNVSTLELGDSALYLCASSLAEGPLAQETQYFGPGTRLLVL.

V is TRBV27 and J is TRBJ2-7; 7 positions match TRBD1. The V gene's germline CDR1 is MNHEY and CDR2 SMNVEV (reference sequence). Unmatched junction bases numbered 0, after V lost 6 bases and J lost 1 base. The CDR3 has 12 amino acids. The CDR3 sequence: CASRGQSYEQYF. The CDR3 bases are TGTGCCAGCAGGGGACAGTCCTACGAGCAGTACTTC.

This sequence joins TRBV2 and TRBJ1-3; D gene ambiguous. The CDR3 extends over 13 amino acids. Trimming cost V 4 bases and J 2 bases, with 6 bases left between them. CDR1 is SNHLY, CDR2 FYNNEI, per germline. The chain's CDR3 is CASSGGTGNTIYF. In DNA form, the CDR3 reads TGTGCCAGCAGTGGCGGTACTGGAAACACCATATATTTT.

The V call is TRBV5-1, the J call TRBJ2-5; the match to TRBD1 covers 8 bases. Per germline, CDR1 SGHRS and CDR2 YFSETQ. This CDR3 is built from 14 residues. V lost 5 bases, J lost 1 base, and 4 bases stayed unmatched. Here the CDR3 DNA reads TGCGCCAGCAGTCGGGACAGGCCCCAAGAGACCCAGTACTTC. Translating it yields CASSRDRPQETQYF.

V and J are TRBV29-1 and TRBJ2-4, with D perhaps TRBD2 (6 bases). V was cut by 3 bases and J by 2 bases, with 8 bases left in between. CDR3 length: 13 residues. CDR1 is SQVTM, CDR2 ANQGSEA, per germline. The CDR3 is CSVDGGTKNIQYF. DNA of the CDR3: TGCAGCGTTGATGGCGGGACCAAAAACATTCAGTACTTC. The complete variable domain, with remaining parts taken from reference TRBV29-1 and TRBJ2-4, reads SAVISQKPSRDICQRGTSLTIQCQVDSQVTMMFWYRQQPGQSLTLIATANQGSEATYESGFVIDKFPISRPNLTFSTLTVSNMSPEDSSIYLCSVDGGTKNIQYFGAGTRLSVL.

The gene calls are TRBV5-1 and TRBJ1-4; weak D call: TRBD1 (5 bases). With 3 bases removed from V and 5 bases from J, the gap between germline ends came to 8 bases. Germline V lookup: CDR1 SGHRS, CDR2 YFSETQ. CDR3 length equals 13 residues. CDR3 sequence (DNA): TGCGCCAGCAGCTCTGGGGGGAATGAAAAACTGTTTTTT. It specifies CASSSGGNEKLFF.

The chain joins TRBV2 to TRBJ1-1; 9 bases align to TRBD1. This CDR3 spans 13 amino acids. The junction had 7 bases not matched to a gene; V was cut back by 4 bases and J by 10 bases. Germline CDR1 and CDR2: SNHLY and FYNNEI. CDR3 in amino acids: CASSGGQGFRAFF. The CDR3 DNA reads TGTGCCAGCAGTGGGGGACAGGGTTTTCGAGCTTTCTTT.

This chain links TRBV18 with TRBJ2-5; D is perhaps TRBD2 (6 bases). The CDR3 totals 15 residues. Trimming removed 0 bases from V and 3 bases from J, with 11 bases in between. Germline V lookup: CDR1 KGHSH, CDR2 LQKENI. The CDR3 DNA reads TGTGCCAGCTCACCACCTCAAGTAGCGGAAGAGACCCAGTACTTC. Its translation is CASSPPQVAEETQYF. Together with reference TRBV18 and TRBJ2-5, the CDR3 gives the full variable domain: NAGVMQNPRHLVRRRGQEARLRCSPMKGHSHVYWYRQLPEEGLKFMVYLQKENIIDESGMPKERFSAEFPKEGPSILRIQQVVRGDSAAYFCASSPPQVAEETQYFGPGTRLLVL.

The V call is TRBV7-9, the J call TRBJ2-1; possibly TRBD2 for D (5 bases). CDR1 is SEHNR, CDR2 FQNEAQ, per germline (reference sequence). Between the trimmed V and J ends, which lost 6 bases and 4 bases, there was a span of 10 bases. This CDR3 comprises 13 residues. CDR3 sequence: CASRSAEYNEQFF. The CDR3 region has the DNA TGTGCCAGCAGATCAGCGGAATACAATGAGCAGTTCTTC.

The chain recombines TRBV5-1 with TRBJ1-1; 7 bases align to TRBD1. Germline assignment: CDR1 SGHRS and CDR2 YFSETQ. The CDR3 has 13 residues. J was trimmed by 4 bases and V by 2 bases; bases with no gene match: 2. The CDR3 loop reads CASSLDRVTEAFF. In DNA form, the CDR3 reads TGCGCCAGCAGCTTAGACAGGGTCACTGAAGCTTTCTTT.

The chain carries TRBV19 and TRBJ2-3, with 8 bases aligning to TRBD2. CDR1 and CDR2 from the germline V gene are LNHDA and SQIVND (reference sequence). The V and J ends lost 5 bases and 1 base, in that order; junction bases with no gene match: 11. This CDR3 is 17 amino acids long. Here the CDR3 DNA reads TGTGCCAGTAGTCACCCCGGGGGGGGGCCGGGCACAGATACGCAGTATTTT. Protein product: CASSHPGGGPGTDTQYF.

This chain links TRBV6-4 with TRBJ1-2; D not certain. This CDR3 is built from 13 residues. Germline V gene lookup returns CDR1 MRHNA and CDR2 SNTAGT. Trimming left V 0 bases short and J 7 bases short, with 9 bases between. The CDR3 loop reads CASSDSFAGGYTF. For the CDR3, the DNA is TGTGCCAGCAGTGACTCGTTTGCAGGTGGCTACACCTTC.

The J gene is TRBJ2-7, the V gene TRBV10-3; 7 bases line up with TRBD2. J was trimmed by 3 bases and V by 5 bases; bases with no gene match: 16. The CDR3 is 17 residues long. Germline CDR1 is ENHRY and CDR2 is SYGVKD. CDR3 amino acids: CAISPEQTSWALYEQYF. CDR3 DNA: TGTGCCATCAGTCCGGAGCAGACTAGCTGGGCCCTCTACGAGCAGTACTTC.

V and J are TRBV7-2 and TRBJ2-3; 7 bases fit TRBD2. Looked up from germline, CDR1 is SGHTA and CDR2 is FQGNSA. With V trimmed by 5 bases and J by 3 bases, 5 bases remained unmatched. The CDR3 loop spans 14 amino acids. CDR3 sequence: CASSLGLGTDTQYF. CDR3 DNA sequence: TGTGCCAGCAGCCTCGGACTAGGTACAGATACGCAGTATTTT. Complete variable domain (other parts from reference TRBV7-2 and TRBJ2-3): GAGVSQSPSNKVTEKGKDVELRCDPISGHTALYWYRQSLGQGLEFLIYFQGNSAPDKSGLPSDRFSAERTGGSVSTLTIQRTQQEDSAVYLCASSLGLGTDTQYFGPGTRLTVL.

The J gene is TRBJ2-3, the V gene TRBV6-1, with D perhaps TRBD2 (6 bases). This CDR3 has 15 amino acids. V was trimmed by 4 bases and J by 3 bases, leaving 14 bases between them. In germline, CDR1 is MNHNS, CDR2 SASEGT. CDR3 amino acids: CASSVDLGGTDTQYF. DNA for the CDR3: TGTGCCAGCAGTGTTGATTTGGGGGGAACAGATACGCAGTATTTT.

This clone was observed a few times. The chain joins TRBV19 to TRBJ2-7, with D uncertain. Per germline, CDR1 LNHDA and CDR2 SQIVND (reference sequence). V was pared by 8 bases and J by 2 bases, with 10 bases between. This CDR3 region has 12 residues. For the CDR3, the DNA is TGTGCCAGTTCCGACACAGCCTACGAGCAGTACTTC. This translates into CASSDTAYEQYF.

The genes are TRBV6-1 and TRBJ1-4, with TRBD1 matching 7 bases. This CDR3 is built from 16 residues. Trimming at V came to 0 bases and at J to 3 bases, leaving 4 bases not matched to a gene. Germline V CDR1 and CDR2: MNHNS, SASEGT. CDR3: CASSEALGQANEKLFF. CDR3 nucleotide sequence: TGTGCCAGCAGTGAAGCGCTAGGACAGGCTAATGAAAAACTGTTTTTT.

J is TRBJ2-3 and V is TRBV15; possibly TRBD2 for D (7 bases). Germline V gives CDR1 LNHNV, CDR2 YYDKDF (reference sequence). The CDR3 extends over 16 amino acids. V lost 1 base to trimming and J lost 2 bases, with 13 bases between them. CDR3 region: CATSRGSGGATDTQYF. CDR3 in DNA: TGTGCCACCAGCAGAGGGAGTGGGGGGGCCACAGATACGCAGTATTTT.

The chain links TRBV7-9 to TRBJ1-2; 8 nucleotides agree with TRBD1. This CDR3 comprises 13 residues. V was clipped by 7 bases and J by 7 bases; unmatched bases: 8. Germline CDR1 and CDR2: SEHNR and FQNEAQ (reference sequence). CDR3: CASTPSRGLGYTF. The CDR3 DNA is TGTGCCAGCACCCCTAGCAGGGGGCTTGGCTACACCTTC.

This clone was detected a few times. The V call is TRBV14, the J call TRBJ2-7; TRBD2 agrees at 13 bases. Looked up from germline, CDR1 is SGHDN and CDR2 is FVKESK. This CDR3 contains 17 residues. J was trimmed by 5 bases and V by 0 bases; bases with no gene match: 7. DNA for the CDR3: TGTGCCAGCAGCCAAGATCGGGGACTAGCGGGAATCGACGAGCAGTACTTC. Translated: CASSQDRGLAGIDEQYF.

This sequence joins TRBV11-3 and TRBJ2-7, with TRBD2 identical over 11 bases. Per germline, CDR1 SGHNT and CDR2 YENEEA. The CDR3 has 14 amino acids. V shed 3 bases, J shed 4 bases, and the junction held 2 bases outside the gene matches. The CDR3 DNA follows: TGTGCCAGCAGCTTGACTAGCGGGGCTTACGAGCAGTACTTC. This translates into CASSLTSGAYEQYF.

The rearrangement joins TRBV7-9 to TRBJ2-3; 7 bases are shared with TRBD2. CDR1 SEHNR and CDR2 FQNEAQ come from the germline V gene (reference sequence). The V gene end was trimmed by 3 bases and the J gene end by 5 bases; junction bases not matched to a gene: 2. The CDR3 has 13 amino acids. The CDR3 bases are TGTGCCAGCAGCTTCTCGGGGGGAGATACGCAGTATTTT. It codes for CASSFSGGDTQYF.

The rearrangement uses TRBV4-3 and TRBJ2-2; TRBD1 aligns across 9 bases. The CDR3 has 18 amino acids. Germline CDR1 reads LGHNA; CDR2 reads YSLEER. Trimming cost V 0 bases and J 6 bases; bases outside gene matches: 11. The CDR3 sequence is CASSQDRRGTGSAGELFF. CDR3 nucleotides: TGCGCCAGCAGCCAAGATCGAAGGGGGACAGGGTCGGCCGGGGAGCTGTTTTTT.